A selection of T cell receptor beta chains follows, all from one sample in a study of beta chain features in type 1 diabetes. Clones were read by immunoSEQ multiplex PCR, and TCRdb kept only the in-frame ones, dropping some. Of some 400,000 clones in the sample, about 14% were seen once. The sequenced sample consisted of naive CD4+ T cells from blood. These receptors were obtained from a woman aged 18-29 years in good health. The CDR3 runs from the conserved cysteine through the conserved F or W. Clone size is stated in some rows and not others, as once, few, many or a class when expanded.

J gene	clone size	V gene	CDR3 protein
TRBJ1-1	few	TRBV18	CASSHREGRTEAFF
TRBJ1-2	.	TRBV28	CASRPGQAYGYTF
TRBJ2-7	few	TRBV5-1	CASSFGQGTIYEQYF
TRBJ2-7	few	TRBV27	CASSLDRVEQYF
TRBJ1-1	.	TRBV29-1	CSVLPGTGEAFF
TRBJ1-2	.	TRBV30	CASGQNYGYTF
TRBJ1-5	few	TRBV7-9	CASSLFGDSNQPQHF
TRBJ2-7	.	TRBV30	CAWSVGTGVHEQYF
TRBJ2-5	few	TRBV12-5	CASGTNGGGTQYF
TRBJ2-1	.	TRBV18	CASSPEAGVNEQFF
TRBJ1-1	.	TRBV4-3	CASSQDATGLGTEAFF
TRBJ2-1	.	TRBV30	CACPAGVGYDEQFF
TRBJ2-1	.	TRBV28	CASSYPGSFWYEQFF
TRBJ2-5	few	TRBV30	CAWSVSRSSRVQETQYF
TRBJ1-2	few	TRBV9	CASSEGQGNYGYTF
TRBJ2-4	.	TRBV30	CAWALGQGVQYF
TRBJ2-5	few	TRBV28	CASSHPSLQETQYF
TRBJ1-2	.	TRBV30	CAWSVHGDSYTF
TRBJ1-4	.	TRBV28	CASSSVNEKLFF
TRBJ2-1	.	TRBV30	CAWSFRTSGRNEQFF
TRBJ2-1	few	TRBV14	CASSQYSDSGFNEQFF
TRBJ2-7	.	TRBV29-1	CSVGTWRTYEQYF
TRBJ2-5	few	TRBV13	CASSLGAGSGETQYF
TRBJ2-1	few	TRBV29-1	CSVVRRALNNEQFF
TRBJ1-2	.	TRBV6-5	CASRTGGLYGYTF
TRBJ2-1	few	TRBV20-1	CSAGYNEQFF
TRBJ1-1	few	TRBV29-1	CSVEHPFRAEAFF
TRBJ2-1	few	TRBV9	CASSVEGRGPNEQFF
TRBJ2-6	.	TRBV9	CASSVAFAGGSSGANVLTF